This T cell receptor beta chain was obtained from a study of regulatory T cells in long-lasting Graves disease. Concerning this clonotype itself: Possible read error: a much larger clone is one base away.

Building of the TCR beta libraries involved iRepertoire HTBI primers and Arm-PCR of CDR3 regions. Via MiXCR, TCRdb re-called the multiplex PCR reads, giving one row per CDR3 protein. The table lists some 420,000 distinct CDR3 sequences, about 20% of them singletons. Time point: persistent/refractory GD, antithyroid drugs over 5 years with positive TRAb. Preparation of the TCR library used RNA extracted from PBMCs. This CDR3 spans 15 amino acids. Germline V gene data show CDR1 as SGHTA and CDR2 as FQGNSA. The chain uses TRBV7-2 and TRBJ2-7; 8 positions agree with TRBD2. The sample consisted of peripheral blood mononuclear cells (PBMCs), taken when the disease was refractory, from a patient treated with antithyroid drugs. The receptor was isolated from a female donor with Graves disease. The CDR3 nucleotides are TGTGCCAGCAGCCAACCTCGACTAGCGAGCTACGAGCGGTACTTC. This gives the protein CASSQPRLASYERYF.